These T cell receptor beta chains were read from a single sample in a study of human T cells and chemical hapten exposure. TCRdb processed the RACE reads anew with MiXCR; each CDR3 protein has one entry. The sample holds about 250,000 distinct CDR3 sequences, approximately 8% seen once. The material sequenced was whole blood, taken in connection with sensitization to the hapten diphenylcyclopropenone (DPC). The receptor set was obtained from a man between 18 and 29 years old with alopecia areata. Some clones in this sample may be carry-over from other donors' samples. Each CDR3 is given with its conserved first and last residue. D genes are given only for firm matches. Size tells how often a clone was seen (once, few, many) or the class of an expanded clone, and some rows leave it out.

D	size	V	J	DNA	CDR3
-	many	TRBV5-5	TRBJ2-2	TGTGCCAGCGGACGACAAGGCGTGAACACCGGGGAGCTGTTTTTT	CASGRQGVNTGELFF
-	few	TRBV7-2	TRBJ1-5	TGTGCCAGCAGCTTAGTTGACGGCGCTCAGCCCCAGCATTTT	CASSLVDGAQPQHF
-	-	TRBV6-6	TRBJ1-5	TGTGCCAGCAGGCAGATCGGGAGGAAAGGGGTATCGGCCCAGCATTTT	CASRQIGRKGVSAQHF
TRBD1	-	TRBV12-3/TRBV12-4	TRBJ2-4	TGTGCCAGCACCCTGACAGGGAGTGGGATAAACATTCAGTACTTC	CASTLTGSGINIQYF
-	-	TRBV2	TRBJ2-5	TGTGCCAGCAGTGGCCGGGGGTCCTCCCTCCAAGAGACCCAGTACTTC	CASSGRGSSLQETQYF
-	few	TRBV27	TRBJ1-1	TGTGCCAGCAGTGTAATACAGGCCGCTGAAGCTTTCTTT	CASSVIQAAEAFF
-	many	TRBV9	TRBJ1-1	TGTGCCAGCAGCGTAGCTTTGACTTCCACTGAAGCTTTCTTT	CASSVALTSTEAFF
TRBD2	many	TRBV5-1	TRBJ2-3	TGCGCCAGCAGCTTGGTAGCGGGAGGCACAGATACGCAGTATTTT	CASSLVAGGTDTQYF
-	-	TRBV10-3	TRBJ2-5	TGTGCCATCAGTGGGGGGGGCGACAGGGTCAAGGAAGAGACCCAGTACTTC	CAISGGGDRVKEETQYF
-	-	TRBV7-2	TRBJ1-1	TGTGCCAGCAGCTTAGCAGGGTACCCAGCTTTCTTT	CASSLAGYPAFF
TRBD1	-	TRBV5-1	TRBJ2-1	TGCGCCAGCAGCTTCAGACAGGGGTCCGCTGAGCAGTTCTTC	CASSFRQGSAEQFF
TRBD1	-	TRBV29-1	TRBJ1-1	TGCAGCGCTATGGACAGGGGAATGAACACTGAAGCTTTCTTT	CSAMDRGMNTEAFF
-	many	TRBV11-2	TRBJ1-2	TGTGCCAGCAGCCCGACTCGCGGCCCTAGGGCCTATGGCTACACCTTC	CASSPTRGPRAYGYTF
TRBD2	few	TRBV6-4	TRBJ2-1	TGTGCCAGCAGTGCAGAGAGCGGGGGGGCCAATGAGCAGTTCTTC	CASSAESGGANEQFF
TRBD1	few	TRBV4-2	TRBJ2-3	TGTGCCAGCAGCCCGAAGTTGGGACAGGGCCCAGATACGCAGTATTTT	CASSPKLGQGPDTQYF
-	many	TRBV7-6	TRBJ2-1	TGTGCCAGCGAACCGATCAATGAGCAGTTCTTC	CASEPINEQFF
TRBD2	-	TRBV7-2	TRBJ2-7	TGTGCCAGCAGCTTAGCGCTAGCGGGGGGCTCCTACGAGCAGTACTTC	CASSLALAGGSYEQYF
-	few	TRBV20-1	TRBJ2-5	TGCAGTGCTAGGTCCTCGACCCAAGAGACCCAGTACTTC	CSARSSTQETQYF
-	many	TRBV12-3/TRBV12-4	TRBJ1-6	TGTGCCAGCACTCTAGGCGGCTCCTATAATTCACCCCTCCACTTT	CASTLGGSYNSPLHF
TRBD1	few	TRBV12-3/TRBV12-4	TRBJ1-1	TGTGCCAGCAGTTGGGGACAGGGAAACACTGAAGCTTTCTTT	CASSWGQGNTEAFF
-	many	TRBV20-1	TRBJ1-2	TGCAGTGCTAGAGCCGTGGGCCTAAACTATGGCTACACCTTC	CSARAVGLNYGYTF
-	-	TRBV5-1	TRBJ2-1	TGCGCCAGCAGCTCCCCCCCAGTCCGTGAGCAGTTCTTC	CASSSPPVREQFF
-	-	TRBV6-6	TRBJ2-3	TGTGCCAGCAGTTGGACAGCCCCCACAGATACGCAGTATTTT	CASSWTAPTDTQYF
-	few	TRBV7-2	TRBJ1-5	TGTGCCAGCAGCTTTTGGTATAGCAATCAGCCCCAGCATTTT	CASSFWYSNQPQHF
-	-	TRBV20-1	TRBJ2-3	TGCAGTGCCCGCCGGCCAAGCACAGATACGCAGTATTTT	CSARRPSTDTQYF
-	-	TRBV10-3	TRBJ2-3	TGTGCCATCAGTGAGGCATTGCTCGGGCTAGAAACCAAGTATTTT	CAISEALLGLETKYF
TRBD1	-	TRBV4-2	TRBJ2-1	TGTGCCAGCAGCCAACCGGACAGGGTGAACTACAATGAGCAGTTCTTC	CASSQPDRVNYNEQFF
TRBD1	-	TRBV29-1	TRBJ2-7	TGCAGCGCTACACCCGGGACAGGTGATTTCTACGAGCAGTACTTC	CSATPGTGDFYEQYF
-	-	TRBV7-9	TRBJ2-3	TGTGCCAGCAGCTTAGGGGTCCCGGGGGGCAACACAGATACGCAGTATTTT	CASSLGVPGGNTDTQYF